Listed here are 32 T cell receptor beta chains from one sample, sequenced in a study of T cell responses to AZD1222 COVID-19 vaccine. Sequencing was performed with immunoSEQ multiplex PCR; in TCRdb, only in-frame clones are kept and a portion is missing. The profile shows 20,000 to 30,000 clones, 88% of them singletons. Here the sequenced sample was peripheral blood, taken 28 days after the second AZD1222 dose. The receptors derive from an adult who received the AZD1222 COVID-19 vaccine.

CDR3 loop: CASSLAGLTPDTDTQYF. The CDR3 nucleotides read TGTGCCAGCAGCTTGGCGGGCCTCACCCCGGACACAGATACGCAGTATTTT. J is TRBJ2-3 and V is TRBV5-6, with D uncertain. CDR3 size: 17 residues. The V gene lost 0 bases and the J gene lost 2 bases, with 16 bases spanning the gap. CDR1 and CDR2 from the germline V gene are SGHDT and YYEEEE.

The V and J genes are TRBV19 and TRBJ2-7; 9 bases align to TRBD1. After removal of 5 bases from V and 5 bases from J, the junction contained 10 bases not matched to a gene. Germline CDR1 reads LNHDA; CDR2 reads SQIVND (reference sequence). CDR3 length: 15 residues. The CDR3, as DNA: TGTGCCAGTAGTCCAGGACAGGGGTTTTTGGACGAGCAGTACTTC. As protein: CASSPGQGFLDEQYF.

The rearrangement links TRBV7-7 to TRBJ1-3, with D possibly matching TRBD1 (6 bases). V was cut by 5 bases and J by 4 bases, with 15 bases left in between. There are 15 residues in the CDR3. Germline V gene data show CDR1 as SSHAT and CDR2 as FNYEAQ (reference sequence). DNA for the CDR3: TGTGCCAGCAGCCCCGGGCAGGGGTACGGAAACACCATATATTTT. Translation gives CASSPGQGYGNTIYF. Full variable domain (remainder filled in from reference TRBV7-7 and TRBJ1-3): GAGVSQSPRYKVTKRGQDVTLRCDPISSHATLYWYQQALGQGPEFLTYFNYEAQPDKSGLPSDRFSAERPEGSISTLTIQRTEQRDSAMYRCASSPGQGYGNTIYFGEGSWLTVV.

The chain joins TRBV12-3 or TRBV12-4 to TRBJ1-6, with D perhaps matching TRBD1 (6 bases). The CDR3 extends over 13 amino acids. V dropped 8 bases and J dropped 4 bases, with 9 bases sitting between them. The CDR3 sequence is CASGRGYNSPLHF. The CDR3 DNA is TGTGCCAGCGGCAGGGGTTATAATTCACCCCTCCACTTT.

This clone was observed a few times. V usage is TRBV5-4 and J usage is TRBJ1-2; no clear D gene. This CDR3 region has 14 residues. CDR1 and CDR2 from the germline V gene are SGHNT and YYREEE (reference sequence). Trimming left V 3 bases short and J 8 bases short, with 17 bases between. The CDR3 loop reads CASSSGGGGSGYTF. DNA of the CDR3: TGTGCCAGCAGCTCCGGCGGTGGAGGGTCCGGCTACACCTTC.

This clone appeared a single time. The chain couples TRBV20-1 to TRBJ1-4; D remains unclear. V was shortened by 4 bases and J by 5 bases, with 5 bases between the two germline ends. CDR3 length equals 11 residues. Germline CDR1 reads DFQATT; CDR2 reads SNEGSKA (reference sequence). The CDR3 sequence: CSAKLNEKLFF. The DNA for the CDR3 is TGCAGTGCTAAGTTAAATGAAAAACTGTTTTTT.

V is TRBV28 and J is TRBJ1-2; D is possibly TRBD1 (6 bases). V lost 5 bases to trimming and J lost 2 bases, with 6 bases between them. The CDR3 consists of 12 residues. From germline, CDR1 is MDHEN and CDR2 SYDVKM. CDR3 nucleotide sequence: TGTGCCAGCAGTCAGGGGAACTATGGCTACACCTTC. Its protein product is CASSQGNYGYTF.

The V call is TRBV7-9, the J call TRBJ2-2; TRBD2 aligns across 7 bases. CDR3 size: 16 residues. Trimming at V came to 10 bases and at J to 3 bases, leaving 14 bases not matched to a gene. CDR1 SEHNR and CDR2 FQNEAQ come from the germline V gene (reference sequence). CDR3 coding DNA: TGTGCCACGCTAGCGAGCGGGGTGGTGCACACCGGGGAGCTGTTTTTT. Translating it yields CATLASGVVHTGELFF. Supplemented by reference TRBV7-9 and TRBJ2-2, the full variable domain reads DTGVSQNPRHKITKRGQNVTFRCDPISEHNRLYWYRQTLGQGPEFLTYFQNEAQLEKSRLLSDRFSAERPKGSFSTLEIQRTEQGDSAMYLCATLASGVVHTGELFFGEGSRLTVL.

The chain joins TRBV5-1 to TRBJ1-2; no firm D call. Trimming removed 0 bases from V and 7 bases from J, with 7 bases in between. The CDR3 covers 12 residues. Germline V lookup: CDR1 SGHRS, CDR2 YFSETQ. The CDR3 spells CASSLEGRGYTF. The CDR3 coding sequence is TGCGCCAGCAGCTTGGAGGGCCGTGGCTACACCTTC.

CDR3 in DNA: TGTGCCAGCAGTGACCGGGACAGGGGGGTGAATGAGCAGTTCTTC. Protein: CASSDRDRGVNEQFF. The rearrangement joins TRBV2 to TRBJ2-1; 11 positions agree with TRBD1. The ends lost 3 bases at V and 7 bases at J; junction bases unmatched: 5. In germline, CDR1 is SNHLY, CDR2 FYNNEI. This CDR3 is built from 15 residues.

The J gene is TRBJ2-5, the V gene TRBV9; D unclear. The V gene's germline CDR1 is SGDLS and CDR2 YYNGEE. V shed 0 bases and J shed 0 bases, with 9 bases lying between them. CDR3 length: 15 amino acids. The CDR3 here is CASSVGTTNQETQYF. CDR3 DNA: TGTGCCAGCAGCGTAGGGACGACCAACCAAGAGACCCAGTACTTC.

The chain is built from TRBV7-2 and TRBJ1-4; D not certain. V was trimmed by 2 bases and J by 4 bases, leaving 11 bases between them. CDR1 is SGHTA, CDR2 FQGNSA, per germline. This CDR3 has 15 amino acids. The CDR3 DNA follows: TGTGCCAGCAGCTTAACGGCGAACGTTAATGAAAAACTGTTTTTT. It is translated as CASSLTANVNEKLFF.

This clone was recorded a few times. This chain joins TRBV19 and TRBJ2-3; D is perhaps TRBD2 (5 bases). V was cut by 7 bases and J by 8 bases, with 16 bases left in between. CDR1 is LNHDA, CDR2 SQIVND, per germline (reference sequence). The CDR3 runs 13 residues. As DNA, the CDR3 is TGTGCCAGTACCCTAGGAGGTTATGGTACGCAGTATTTT. Its protein is CASTLGGYGTQYF.

The V gene is TRBV29-1, the J gene TRBJ1-2; D may be TRBD1 (5 bases). Germline loops: CDR1 SQVTM, CDR2 ANQGSEA. With 7 bases removed from V and 1 base from J, the gap between germline ends came to 7 bases. The CDR3 has 11 amino acids. This CDR3 is CSATVNYGYTF. The CDR3 region has the DNA TGCAGCGCGACAGTTAACTATGGCTACACCTTC. The entire variable domain, with the rest obtained from reference TRBV29-1 and TRBJ1-2, is as follows: SAVISQKPSRDICQRGTSLTIQCQVDSQVTMMFWYRQQPGQSLTLIATANQGSEATYESGFVIDKFPISRPNLTFSTLTVSNMSPEDSSIYLCSATVNYGYTFGSGTRLTVV.

V and J are TRBV3-1 (or the pseudogene TRBV3-2) and TRBJ1-1, with no clear D. V lost 1 base and J lost 0, with 6 bases in between. The CDR3 has 14 amino acids. CDR1 and CDR2 (germline): LGHDT, YNNKEL (reference sequence). Written as DNA, the CDR3 is TGTGCCAGCAGCCAAGGAGATATGAACACTGAAGCTTTCTTT. Protein: CASSQGDMNTEAFF.

The chain combines TRBV7-9 with TRBJ2-1, with 7 nucleotides matching TRBD1. This CDR3 has 15 residues. Germline CDR1 SEHNR, CDR2 FQNEAQ (reference sequence). Germline trimming cut 1 base from V and 7 bases from J; bases unmatched to any gene: 7. The CDR3 DNA follows: TGTGCCAGCAGCTTAGTACAGGGGATGGGGAATGAGCAGTTCTTC. It codes for CASSLVQGMGNEQFF.

This chain connects TRBV15 to TRBJ2-5; D may be TRBD1 (5 bases). The CDR3 spans 15 residues. Per the germline V gene, CDR1 is LNHNV and CDR2 is YYDKDF (reference sequence). V lost 0 bases to trimming and J lost 1 base, with 9 bases between them. The CDR3 loop is CATSRDGQGQETQYF. The CDR3 DNA reads TGTGCCACCAGCAGAGACGGTCAGGGCCAAGAGACCCAGTACTTC.

This clone has only one observation. This chain uses TRBV10-1 with TRBJ2-7; weak D call: TRBD1 (5 bases). The V gene's germline CDR1 is WNHNN and CDR2 SYGVQD (reference sequence). V was clipped by 5 bases and J by 1 base, with 9 bases between them. This CDR3 is 13 amino acids long. The CDR3 region is CASSPQESYEQYF. Here the CDR3 DNA reads TGCGCCAGCAGTCCACAGGAATCCTACGAGCAGTACTTC.

The V and J genes are TRBV7-7 and TRBJ1-1; D ambiguous. The germline V gene has CDR1 SSHAT and CDR2 FNYEAQ (reference sequence). V lost 5 bases to trimming and J lost 4 bases, with 11 bases between them. The CDR3 consists of 13 residues. The CDR3 sequence: CASSTREGTEAFF. Written as DNA, the CDR3 is TGTGCCAGCAGCACCCGAGAGGGCACTGAAGCTTTCTTT.

This chain joins TRBV7-6 and TRBJ2-2, with D uncertain. Germline loops: CDR1 SGHVS, CDR2 FNYEAQ. The CDR3 contains 14 residues. The germline V and J ends were trimmed by 1 base and 6 bases, with 9 bases remaining between them. CDR3: CASSLGLGSGELFF. CDR3 DNA: TGTGCCAGCAGCTTAGGGTTGGGCTCCGGGGAGCTGTTTTTT.

Notes on this clone: The same CDR3 can be traced to other DNA sequences in this sample. The chain links TRBV11-2 to TRBJ1-1, with D uncertain. CDR3 length equals 13 residues. Trimming pared 1 base from V and 0 bases from J, leaving 3 bases between. The germline V gene encodes CDR1 SGHAT and CDR2 FQNNGV. The chain's CDR3 is CASSLGVNTEAFF. The CDR3 DNA reads TGTGCCAGCAGCTTAGGGGTGAACACTGAAGCTTTCTTT.

This clone was counted a single time. The CDR3 nucleotides are TGTGCCAGCAGTTACCCCGCGGGCGAGCAGTACTTC. Its translation: CASSYPAGEQYF. This chain uses TRBV6-5 with TRBJ2-7; D is possibly TRBD2 (5 bases). Germline V lookup: CDR1 MNHEY, CDR2 SVGAGI. This CDR3 spans 12 amino acids. V was clipped by 2 bases and J by 6 bases, with 8 bases between them.

The V gene is TRBV6-6, the J gene TRBJ1-2; 8 bases match TRBD1. The germline CDR1 and CDR2 sequences are MNHNY and SVGAGI (reference sequence). With 5 bases clipped from V and 5 bases from J, the junction kept 7 bases outside the gene matches. The CDR3 length is 14 residues. CDR3 region: CASSPGGASYGYTF. CDR3 nucleotide sequence: TGTGCCAGCAGTCCAGGGGGCGCGAGTTATGGCTACACCTTC.

The rearrangement uses TRBV10-3 and TRBJ1-1; a weak D match, TRBD1 (6 bases). The V end lost 7 bases, the J end lost 2 bases, and 11 bases lay between the germline ends. This CDR3 spans 13 amino acids. Germline V gene sequence: CDR1 ENHRY, CDR2 SYGVKD. The CDR3 bases are TGTGCCATCAAAGACAGGATTAACACTGAAGCTTTCTTT. The encoded protein is CAIKDRINTEAFF.

This clone was recorded once. The chain is built from TRBV5-5 and TRBJ1-2, with 9 bases aligning to TRBD1. The germline gives CDR1 SGHKS, CDR2 YYEKEE (reference sequence). Unmatched junction bases numbered 3, after V lost 0 bases and J lost 6 bases. The CDR3 loop spans 14 amino acids. The CDR3 loop reads CASSLATGGHGYTF. CDR3 bases: TGTGCCAGCAGCTTGGCGACAGGGGGACATGGCTACACCTTC.

This chain links TRBV6-1 with TRBJ1-6; no reliable D call. Trimming stripped 2 bases from V and 9 bases from J, with 11 bases between. The CDR3 length is 14 residues. Germline assignment: CDR1 MNHNS and CDR2 SASEGT. The CDR3 region has the DNA TGTGCCAGCAGTGAAAGTAGGTTCAGTTCACCCCTCCACTTT. This gives the protein CASSESRFSSPLHF.

The chain carries TRBV2 and TRBJ1-1; D is unresolved. The V end was cut by 5 bases, the J end by 5 bases, with 12 bases between. The CDR3 consists of 13 residues. CDR1 and CDR2 (germline): SNHLY, FYNNEI. CDR3 residues: CASSSQGGTEAFF. The CDR3 DNA reads as TGTGCCAGCAGTTCTCAAGGAGGAACTGAAGCTTTCTTT.

The chain recombines TRBV14 with TRBJ1-6; D not certain. The V end lost 4 bases, the J end lost 10 bases, and 11 bases lay between the germline ends. This CDR3 contains 13 residues. Germline V CDR1 and CDR2: SGHDN, FVKESK. Here the CDR3 reads CASSLTGPSPLHF. The CDR3, as DNA: TGTGCCAGCAGCCTAACCGGGCCATCACCCCTCCACTTT. Full variable domain (rest looked up from reference TRBV14 and TRBJ1-6): EAGVTQFPSHSVIEKGQTVTLRCDPISGHDNLYWYRRVMGKEIKFLLHFVKESKQDESGMPNNRFLAERTGGTYSTLKVQPAELEDSGVYFCASSLTGPSPLHFGNGTRLTVT.

This clone was found once. The genes are TRBV5-1 and TRBJ2-1; 16 positions match TRBD2. The CDR3 extends over 19 amino acids. CDR1 is SGHRS and CDR2 is YFSETQ in the germline V gene. Trimming removed 3 bases from V and 1 base from J; junction bases left unmatched: 7. CDR3 nucleotides: TGCGCCAGCAGCTCACCGGGACTAGCGGGGGGGCGGTCCTACAATGAGCAGTTCTTC. Its protein product is CASSSPGLAGGRSYNEQFF.

CDR3 residues: CASSQGPEGRVGADTQYF. The CDR3 DNA reads TGTGCCAGCAGCCAGGGCCCTGAAGGGCGCGTCGGGGCAGATACGCAGTATTTT. The chain recombines TRBV3-1 (or the pseudogene TRBV3-2) with TRBJ2-3, with a tentative D call TRBD2 (5 bases). The ends were cut back, 3 bases at V and 4 bases at J, with 23 bases in the middle. The CDR3 is made up of 18 amino acids. Germline lookup yields CDR1 LGHDT and CDR2 YNNKEL (reference sequence).

The chain uses TRBV10-1 and TRBJ1-5, with D possibly matching TRBD1 (6 bases). Germline-derived CDR1 and CDR2 are WNHNN and SYGVQD (reference sequence). The CDR3 consists of 12 residues. The V and J ends lost 9 bases and 5 bases respectively, with 11 bases between them. The CDR3 spells CASLRGDQPQHF. The DNA for the CDR3 is TGCGCCAGTCTGAGGGGGGATCAGCCCCAGCATTTT.

The chain links TRBV6-2 or TRBV6-3 to TRBJ2-5; D perhaps matches TRBD2 (6 bases). Germline V gene lookup returns CDR1 MNHEY and CDR2 SVGEGT. The CDR3 is made up of 13 amino acids. Trimming left V 4 bases short and J 5 bases short, with 11 bases between. In DNA, the CDR3 is TGTGCCAGCAGTTCGAGCGGAGGGGAGACCCAGTACTTC. It yields the protein CASSSSGGETQYF.